The entry that follows covers one TCR beta chain sequence. No antigen is known for it. TCRdb's copy holds only in-frame clones and misses some; the assay was immunoSEQ multiplex PCR. Seen here are about 110,000 clones, roughly 87% observed once, and the top ten hold around 5.1%. The sample originates from a study of T cell responses to AZD1222 COVID-19 vaccine. Study-level results: Receipt of two AZD1222 doses was followed by a rise in Spike-specific TCR breadth and depth. Among the donors, most were white British and more were female, and clonal diversity was possibly underestimated. The number of AZD1222 recipients seropositive at baseline was only 6 or 7.

The specimen comprised peripheral blood, sampled on day 0 of AZD1222 vaccination. The sequence came from an adult in good health.

CDR3 residues: CAISGLKSYEQYF. In nucleotides, the CDR3 is TGTGCCATCAGTGGACTGAAGTCCTACGAGCAGTACTTC. The chain recombines TRBV10-3 with TRBJ2-7; D unresolved. CDR3 length: 13 amino acids. The germline V gene has CDR1 ENHRY and CDR2 SYGVKD. V lost 4 bases to trimming and J lost 1 base, with 8 bases between them.